These 18 T cell receptor beta chains came from one sample sequenced in a study of CD8 T cells in Susac syndrome (dated by TCRdb to between 2018 and 2020). To prepare the library, the immunoSEQ multiplex PCR assay was applied. RNA was extracted using the RNeasy kit, and about 0.45 to 1 ug of the RNA was reverse transcribed with random hexamers. Starting from the raw public reads, TCRdb applied fastp trimming at Q25, assembled clones with MiXCR and retained in-frame beta chains. When rows share a CDR3 protein, they turn into one entry using the most common DNA and genes. This sample comprises under 150,000 distinct CDR3 sequences, approximately 94% of them detected only once. The ten largest clones take up over 0.075% of the sample. The specimen was CD4+ T cells from PBMCs. The receptors derive from a human donor with Susac syndrome.

As regards this clonotype: An end of the junction does not agree with germline; a read error may underlie this. The rearrangement joins TRBV12-3 or TRBV12-4 to TRBJ1-2, with D possibly being TRBD1 (6 bases). The CDR3 sequence is 14 residues long. In DNA form, the CDR3 reads TGTGCCAGCAATTTACAGGGCCTTAACTATGGCTACACCTTC. It is translated as CASNLQGLNYGYTF.

The chain joins TRBV5-1 to TRBJ2-5, with a tentative D call TRBD1 (5 bases). V lost 5 bases and J 2 bases, leaving 10 bases between the germline ends. The CDR3 runs 13 residues. Germline values: CDR1 SGHRS, CDR2 YFSETQ. The CDR3 region has the DNA TGCGCCAGCAGTAAACGACAGCAAGAGACCCAGTACTTC. Protein: CASSKRQQETQYF.

This sequence joins TRBV7-9 and TRBJ2-5; the D gene could be TRBD1 or TRBD2 (5 bases each). This CDR3 region has 16 residues. V lost 3 bases to trimming and J lost 5 bases, with 19 bases between them. Germline V gene lookup returns CDR1 SEHNR and CDR2 FQNEAQ (reference sequence). The CDR3 protein is CASSFRDGPTPETQYF. In DNA form, the CDR3 reads TGTGCCAGCAGCTTTCGGGACGGCCCGACTCCTGAGACCCAGTACTTC.

The rearrangement links TRBV20-1 to TRBJ1-6, with 7 bases identical to TRBD1. Trimming cost V 0 bases and J 7 bases; bases outside gene matches: 3. CDR1 is DFQATT and CDR2 is SNEGSKA in the germline V gene (reference sequence). The CDR3 covers 14 residues. The CDR3 DNA is TGCAGTGCTAGAGAGGGGACAGCCAATTCACCCCTCCACTTT. This gives the protein CSAREGTANSPLHF.

V and J are TRBV15 and TRBJ2-5, with TRBD1 matching over 9 bases. The CDR3 extends over 15 amino acids. Germline V gives CDR1 LNHNV, CDR2 YYDKDF (reference sequence). With V trimmed by 0 bases and J by 5 bases, 4 bases remained unmatched. As DNA, the CDR3 is TGTGCCACCAGCAGAGAGGGCGGGACAGGGGAGACCCAGTACTTC. Amino acids: CATSREGGTGETQYF.

CDR3 nucleotide sequence: TGTGCCACCGAAGATGCGGGGGGCCAGTACAATGAGCAGTTCTTC. Protein product: CATEDAGGQYNEQFF. The chain links TRBV24-1 to TRBJ2-1; the match to TRBD2 covers 8 bases. From germline, CDR1 is KGHDR and CDR2 SFDVKD. There are 15 residues in the CDR3. With V trimmed by 9 bases and J by 4 bases, 10 bases remained unmatched.

The rearrangement joins TRBV9 to TRBJ1-2; no clear D. The germline CDR1 and CDR2 sequences are SGDLS and YYNGEE. Trimming removed 10 bases from V and 9 bases from J, with 16 bases in between. The length of the CDR3 is 11 residues. The CDR3 region is CAPPGLWSYTF. In DNA, the CDR3 is TGTGCCCCCCCCGGCTTATGGAGCTACACCTTC.

This clonotype has only one observation. The V gene is TRBV9, the J gene TRBJ1-1, with D unclear. V lost 0 bases, J lost 0 bases, and 3 bases lay in between. CDR1 SGDLS and CDR2 YYNGEE come from the germline V gene. There are 13 residues in the CDR3. CDR3 sequence: CASSVDVNTEAFF. The CDR3 DNA sequence: TGTGCCAGCAGCGTAGATGTGAACACTGAAGCTTTCTTT.

Regarding this clonotype: At one end, the junction sequence differs from germline, possibly due to a read error. The CDR3 nucleotides read TGTGCCATCAGTGAGTCCAGTTGGGACAGATTCTTC. This sequence encodes CAISESSWDRFF. The chain joins TRBV10-3 to TRBJ1-2, with 7 bases lining up with TRBD1. Germline CDR1 and CDR2: ENHRY and SYGVKD. The CDR3 covers 12 residues.

This chain links TRBV13 with TRBJ2-3; D not certain. CDR1 is PRHDT, CDR2 FYEKMQ, per germline (reference sequence). The CDR3 runs 16 residues. V lost 5 bases and J 6 bases, leaving 21 bases between the germline ends. CDR3 DNA sequence: TGTGCCAGCAGCCCAGTAGGAGTCCCCGTACCCGATACGCAGTATTTT. Its protein product is CASSPVGVPVPDTQYF.

The chain has TRBV20-1 and TRBJ2-3; TRBD2 might be the D (5 bases). V lost 3 bases and J lost 3, with 10 bases in between. Germline-derived CDR1 and CDR2 are DFQATT and SNEGSKA (reference sequence). The CDR3 spans 13 residues. The CDR3 here is CSASEGGTDTQYF. The DNA for the CDR3 is TGCAGTGCTAGTGAGGGCGGGACAGATACGCAGTATTTT.

This chain links TRBV20-1 with TRBJ2-1, with 8 bases matching TRBD2. The V segment lost 0 bases and the J segment 0 bases; nucleotides outside the gene matches: 1. This CDR3 contains 15 residues. Germline values: CDR1 DFQATT, CDR2 SNEGSKA (reference sequence). CDR3 region: CSARDSGVSYNEQFF. CDR3 coding DNA: TGCAGTGCTAGAGATAGCGGGGTCTCCTACAATGAGCAGTTCTTC.

The rearrangement uses TRBV2 and TRBJ1-6; D possibly corresponds to TRBD1 (6 bases). The CDR3 covers 13 residues. Trimming removed 6 bases at V and 6 bases at J, with 9 bases between. Germline CDR1 SNHLY, CDR2 FYNNEI. The CDR3 spells CASRGAGNSPLHF. The CDR3 nucleotides are TGTGCCAGCAGGGGGGCAGGTAATTCACCCCTCCACTTT.

This sequence joins TRBV20-1 and TRBJ2-5; D unresolved. Germline V gene lookup returns CDR1 DFQATT and CDR2 SNEGSKA (reference sequence). With 3 bases removed from V and 7 bases from J, the gap between germline ends came to 6 bases. CDR3 length: 10 amino acids. CDR3 residues: CSASNATQYF. The CDR3 nucleotides are TGCAGTGCTAGTAACGCGACCCAGTACTTC.

The V call is TRBV2, the J call TRBJ1-5; D not certain. CDR1 is SNHLY, CDR2 FYNNEI, per germline. The CDR3 loop spans 15 amino acids. Trimming removed 2 bases at V and 4 bases at J, with 12 bases between. DNA of the CDR3: TGTGCCAGCAGTGAACGGATTAGCGGGAATCAGCCCCAGCATTTT. The encoded protein is CASSERISGNQPQHF. Full variable domain (outside the CDR3, taken from reference TRBV2 and TRBJ1-5): EPEVTQTPSHQVTQMGQEVILRCVPISNHLYFYWYRQILGQKVEFLVSFYNNEISEKSEIFDDQFSVERPDGSNFTLKIRSTKLEDSAMYFCASSERISGNQPQHFGDGTRLSIL.

The CDR3: CSAIRRSNQPQHF. As DNA, the CDR3 is TGCAGTGCTATTCGTAGAAGCAATCAGCCCCAGCATTTT. This chain joins TRBV20-1 and TRBJ1-5; D is unclear. Germline CDR1 DFQATT, CDR2 SNEGSKA (reference sequence). Trimming removed 4 bases from V and 1 base from J, with 8 bases in between. The CDR3 is 13 residues long.

V is TRBV6-6 and J is TRBJ1-2, with D perhaps matching TRBD1 (5 bases). Germline V gene lookup returns CDR1 MNHNY and CDR2 SVGAGI (reference sequence). The CDR3 is 13 amino acids. Trimming pared 5 bases from V and 9 bases from J, leaving 16 bases between. The CDR3 DNA follows: TGTGCCAGCAGTCCGGGCGCAGGACAACGCTACACCTTC. The encoded protein is CASSPGAGQRYTF.

The V call is TRBV20-1, the J call TRBJ1-6, with D perhaps TRBD1 (5 bases). The CDR3 is 15 residues long. V was pared by 3 bases and J by 2 bases, with 11 bases between. Germline-derived CDR1 and CDR2 are DFQATT and SNEGSKA (reference sequence). The CDR3 DNA reads as TGCAGTGCTAGTTCAGGGTACACCTATAATTCACCCCTCCACTTT. This sequence encodes CSASSGYTYNSPLHF.